This entry features one TCR beta chain sequence. Its matching antigen is unknown. One entry per CDR3 protein results from TCRdb running MiXCR on the reads. The sample includes 900,000 to 950,000 distinct CDR3 sequences, around 31% of them seen just once. The data were obtained in a study of T cell repertoires in cytomegalovirus infection. About the study: Public TCR beta signatures indicated both CMV infection and matching HLA type.

CDR1 and CDR2 (germline): MDHEN, SYDVKM. V lost 7 bases, J lost 4 bases, and 14 bases lay in between. The CDR3 consists of 14 residues. Notes on the study in general: The ex vivo response was dominated by HLA-C-restricted CMV-specific TCR beta clonotypes. People with CMV and the relevant HLA were identified by cumulative public TCR beta family frequency.

The specimen comprised cultured CD8+ T cells from PBMCs, sampled from culture after CMV antigen stimulation. V gene TRBV28 combines with J gene TRBJ2-1; the D is unclear. This receptor was identified in a human donor in good health (CMV status not recorded). Some clones in this sample may be carry-over from other donors' samples. Here the CDR3 DNA reads TGTGCCAGCACCCCGTCGGGCGCATACAATGAGCAGTTCTTC. It is translated as CASTPSGAYNEQFF. The full variable domain, its missing parts supplied by reference TRBV28 and TRBJ2-1, is DVKVTQSSRYLVKRTGEKVFLECVQDMDHENMFWYRQDPGLGLRLIYFSYDVKMKEKGDIPEGYSVSREKKERFSLILESASTNQTSMYLCASTPSGAYNEQFFGPGTRLTVL.